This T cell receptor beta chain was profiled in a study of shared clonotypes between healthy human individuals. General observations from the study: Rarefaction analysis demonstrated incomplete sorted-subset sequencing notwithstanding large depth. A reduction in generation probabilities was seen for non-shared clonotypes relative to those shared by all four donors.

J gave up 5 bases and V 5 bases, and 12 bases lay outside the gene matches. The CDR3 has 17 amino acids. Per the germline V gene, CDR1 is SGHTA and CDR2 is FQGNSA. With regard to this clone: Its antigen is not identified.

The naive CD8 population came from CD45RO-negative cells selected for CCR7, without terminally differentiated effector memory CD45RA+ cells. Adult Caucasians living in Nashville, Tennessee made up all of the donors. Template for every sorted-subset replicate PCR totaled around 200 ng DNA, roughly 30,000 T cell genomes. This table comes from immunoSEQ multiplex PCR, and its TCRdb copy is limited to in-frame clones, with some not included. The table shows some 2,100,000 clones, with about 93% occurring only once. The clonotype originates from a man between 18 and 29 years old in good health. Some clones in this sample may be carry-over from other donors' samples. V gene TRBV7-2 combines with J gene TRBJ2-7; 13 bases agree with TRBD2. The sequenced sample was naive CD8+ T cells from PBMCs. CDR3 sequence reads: CASSRLVEGLAGNEQYF. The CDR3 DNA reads TGTGCCAGCAGCCGTTTAGTCGAGGGACTAGCGGGAAACGAGCAGTACTTC.